The clone carrying this TCR beta chain was seen only once. The sample comes from a study of T cell responses to AZD1222 COVID-19 vaccine. The overall study: Both about-4-week and about-12-week second-dose recipients were combined.

With 5 bases clipped from V and 6 bases from J, the junction kept 5 bases outside the gene matches. This CDR3 contains 15 residues. Germline V gene sequence: CDR1 MNHEY, CDR2 SMNVEV (reference sequence). Here immunoSEQ multiplex PCR was the method, and the copy in TCRdb shows in-frame clones only, minus some. The repertoire holds about 140,000 clones, with 88% as singletons. This sample comprised peripheral blood, obtained on day 0 of AZD1222 vaccination. This chain joins TRBV27 and TRBJ2-1, with 12 bases identical to TRBD2. This TCR was recovered from an adult in good health. The DNA for the CDR3 is TGTGCCAGCAGTCTGACTAGCGGGAGTAGCAATGAGCAGTTCTTC. Translation: CASSLTSGSSNEQFF.